The 10 T cell receptor delta chains below come from one sample, sequenced in a study of delta chains in infants with herpesvirus infections. PBMC RNA was reverse transcribed using gamma-chain- and delta-chain-specific primers. TCRdb re-called the RT-PCR reads with CATT. The data hold over a thousand delta-chain clones, with more than 25% observed a single time. The sample consisted of peripheral blood, taken at time point 1 of longitudinal follow-up. The receptors shown here come from a human donor who was a Ugandan infant, either HIV-exposed or HIV-unexposed (not recorded which).

By share of the sample, this clone is medium-sized. The chain is built from TRDV1 and TRDJ1; TRDD3 agrees at 10 bases. The CDR3 is 19 residues long. V lost 0 bases, J lost 0 bases, and 10 bases stayed unmatched. CDR1 TSWWSYY and CDR2 QGS come from the germline V gene. The CDR3 DNA follows: TGTGCTCTTGGGGAACTAAACTTCCGTACTGGGGGATACACCGATAAACTCATCTTT. Protein: CALGELNFRTGGYTDKLIF.

In this sample, this clone is large. V usage is TRDV3 and J usage is TRDJ1, with D perhaps matching TRDD3 (5 bases). Trimming pared 3 bases from V and 0 bases from J, leaving 23 bases between. Germline values: CDR1 TVYSNPD, CDR2 GDNSRS (reference sequence). The CDR3 is 17 residues long. The CDR3 sequence is CAFNSGAPRLYTDKLIF. The CDR3 DNA reads TGTGCCTTCAATTCGGGGGCCCCCCGTCTGTACACCGATAAACTCATCTTT.

By share, this clone ranks as medium-sized. The V and J genes are TRAV29/DV5 and TRDJ1, with TRDD3 matching over 11 bases. V shed 2 bases and J 0 bases; nucleotides not matched to a gene: 9. CDR1 NSMFDY and CDR2 ISSIKDK come from the germline V gene. CDR3 length: 17 residues. The CDR3 region is CAASEYWGISHTDKLIF. DNA for the CDR3: TGTGCAGCAAGTGAGTACTGGGGGATAAGCCACACCGATAAACTCATCTTT.

The sample holds a few counts of this clone. The V and J genes are TRAV38-2/DV8 and TRDJ1; no clear D gene. The CDR3 sequence is 12 residues long. The germline V gene has CDR1 TSESDYY and CDR2 QEAYKQQN. V shed 4 bases and J shed 0 bases, with 4 bases lying between them. The CDR3 coding sequence is TGTGCTTATAGGGGATACACCGATAAACTCATCTTT. This codes for CAYRGYTDKLIF.

The gene calls are TRDV1 and TRDJ1, with D possibly matching TRDD2 (9 bases). V lost 3 bases to trimming and J lost 0 bases, with 26 bases between them. The CDR3 runs to 20 residues. From germline, CDR1 is TSWWSYY and CDR2 QGS. The CDR3 sequence is CALGDPSYLLGAPYTDKLIF. Written as DNA, the CDR3 is TGTGCTCTTGGGGATCCTTCCTACTTACTGGGGGCCCCGTACACCGATAAACTCATCTTT.

Remarks on this clone: A much larger clone differs by one base, so this may be a read error. The rearrangement joins TRDV2 to TRDJ3, with D unresolved. The ends were cut back, 3 bases at V and 0 bases at J, with 20 bases in the middle. CDR1 and CDR2 (germline): GEAIGNYY, EKD. This CDR3 contains 20 residues. The CDR3 sequence is CACDPVLWDHSSWDTRQMFF. The CDR3 DNA is TGTGCCTGTGACCCCGTACTGTGGGACCATAGCTCCTGGGACACCCGACAGATGTTTTTC.

In its sample, this clone was seen a few times. V gene TRDV1 combines with J gene TRDJ1, with 11 bases aligning to TRDD3. The J segment lost 3 bases and the V segment lost 4 bases, leaving 19 bases of the junction unmatched. The CDR3 is 20 amino acids. Germline loops: CDR1 TSWWSYY, CDR2 QGS. Here the CDR3 reads CALGATGEVLGDIFADKLIF. Here the CDR3 DNA reads TGTGCTCTTGGGGCTACAGGGGAGGTACTGGGGGATATATTTGCCGATAAACTCATCTTT.

The rearrangement uses TRAV36/DV7 and TRDJ1; D gene unclear. Trimming removed 4 bases at V and 0 bases at J, with 28 bases between. The CDR3 is 19 residues long. Germline V gene lookup returns CDR1 VTNFRS and CDR2 LTSSGIE (reference sequence). CDR3: CAVKWRERQGISNTDKLIF. CDR3 nucleotides: TGTGCTGTGAAATGGAGGGAACGTCAGGGTATTTCGAACACCGATAAACTCATCTTT.

The chain is built from TRDV1 and TRDJ1, with D perhaps TRDD3 (6 bases). The CDR3 is 16 amino acids. CDR1 and CDR2 (germline): TSWWSYY, QGS. V shed 0 bases and J shed 6 bases, with 17 bases lying between them. The CDR3 spells CALGELRAGANYKLIF. Here the CDR3 DNA reads TGTGCTCTTGGGGAACTTCGGGCTGGGGCCAACTATAAACTCATCTTT.

The genes are TRDV2 and TRDJ3, with 13 bases fitting TRDD3. CDR3 length: 20 amino acids. V shed 0 bases, J shed 0 bases, and the junction held 4 bases outside the gene matches. Germline V CDR1 and CDR2: GEAIGNYY, EKD. For the CDR3, the DNA is TGTGCCTGTGACACCGTACTGGGGGATACGCTCTCCTGGGACACCCGACAGATGTTTTTC. It specifies CACDTVLGDTLSWDTRQMFF.